This entry lists 6 T cell receptor beta chains sequenced from one sample in a study of blood T cell repertoires in COVID-19. Clones were sequenced by immunoSEQ multiplex PCR, and TCRdb holds only the in-frame ones, with some missing. The table has roughly 160,000 clones, 90% seen once; the top ten hold about 0.54%. Sequenced input: peripheral blood. The receptors were gathered from a man aged 50 to 60 with acute or convalescent COVID-19.

The chain recombines TRBV27 with TRBJ2-7, with D hard to call. This CDR3 is 13 amino acids long. Trimming pared 6 bases from V and 1 base from J, leaving 10 bases between. Germline CDR1 MNHEY, CDR2 SMNVEV (reference sequence). The CDR3: CASSPIVSYEQYF. CDR3 DNA sequence: TGTGCCAGCAGCCCGATAGTTTCCTACGAGCAGTACTTC.

The chain joins TRBV6-2 or TRBV6-3 to TRBJ1-5, with 12 bases lining up with TRBD1. Trimming took 2 bases from V and 6 from J; bases not matched to a gene: 8. The V gene's germline CDR1 is MNHEY and CDR2 SVGEGT. This CDR3 has 17 amino acids. CDR3 nucleotide sequence: TGTGCCAGCAGTTACCCCACGGGACAGGGGGCAACTCAGCCCCAGCATTTT. Translated, it gives CASSYPTGQGATQPQHF.

The J gene is TRBJ2-7, the V gene TRBV5-4; the match to TRBD2 covers 8 bases. Germline CDR1 is SGHNT and CDR2 is YYREEE (reference sequence). The CDR3 covers 16 residues. V gave up 4 bases and J gave up 7 bases; unmatched junction bases: 16. The CDR3 DNA reads as TGTGCCAGCAGCAAGGGACTAGAACTCGCCTTGGGGGAGCAGTACTTC. Its protein is CASSKGLELALGEQYF.

The genes are TRBV24-1 and TRBJ2-5, with TRBD2 matching over 14 bases. Germline CDR1 reads KGHDR; CDR2 reads SFDVKD. This CDR3 spans 17 amino acids. The V and J ends lost 5 bases and 4 bases, in that order; junction bases with no gene match: 8. In DNA form, the CDR3 reads TGTGCCACCAGTGCCGGGACTAGCGGGAGAATCGGAGAGACCCAGTACTTC. It specifies CATSAGTSGRIGETQYF.

The chain couples TRBV6-2 or TRBV6-3 to TRBJ1-5; TRBD1 agrees at 8 bases. The CDR3 sequence is 16 residues long. The germline V gene encodes CDR1 MNHEY and CDR2 SVGEGT. V lost 4 bases, J lost 6 bases, and 11 bases stayed unmatched. The CDR3 loop is CASSSAGGLGGQPQHF. In nucleotides, the CDR3 is TGTGCCAGCAGTTCGGCAGGGGGCCTTGGAGGTCAGCCCCAGCATTTT.

This clone appeared once. The DNA for the CDR3 is TGTGCCAGCAGTCCCCGGGACTTCCCGTACGAGCAGTACGTC. This codes for CASSPRDFPYEQYV. The J gene is TRBJ2-7, the V gene TRBV6-6, with TRBD2 as a possible D gene (6 bases). Germline V gene sequence: CDR1 MNHNY, CDR2 SVGAGI (reference sequence). Trimming removed 5 bases at V and 4 bases at J, with 15 bases between. CDR3 length: 14 amino acids.